A selection of T cell receptor beta chains follows, all from one sample in a study of T cell changes during pregnancy in multiple sclerosis. Some clones are missing from TCRdb's copy, which holds only in-frame ones; the method was immunoSEQ multiplex PCR. The table includes 35,000 to 45,000 clones, roughly nine tenths detected once. The sample was CD4+ T cells from peripheral blood mononuclear cells, taken after pregnancy. The receptors shown here come from a female donor in good health, enrolled as a control in a pregnancy study. The conserved cysteine and the conserved F or W are not part of the CDR3 here. D genes are given only for firm matches.

D,length,V,CDR3
-,11,TRBV6-1,ASSAATRGEQY
-,12,TRBV5-1,ASALEGRHNEQF
TRBD2,16,TRBV10-1,ASSDSTTSGRRNNEQF
-,13,TRBV9,ASSPVDQRQETQY
-,13,TRBV6-6,ASSNDPQRSAGAF
-,13,TRBV2,ASSSNTRSTDTQY
TRBD2,14,TRBV7-9,ASSLETSGRGETQY
-,11,TRBV15,ATSRVQVNEQF
TRBD1,14,TRBV11-2,ASSLGGGRGHQPQH
TRBD1,14,TRBV7-9,ASSPLTGAGTGELF
TRBD2,16,TRBV5-6,ASSFRGLAVWYQETQY